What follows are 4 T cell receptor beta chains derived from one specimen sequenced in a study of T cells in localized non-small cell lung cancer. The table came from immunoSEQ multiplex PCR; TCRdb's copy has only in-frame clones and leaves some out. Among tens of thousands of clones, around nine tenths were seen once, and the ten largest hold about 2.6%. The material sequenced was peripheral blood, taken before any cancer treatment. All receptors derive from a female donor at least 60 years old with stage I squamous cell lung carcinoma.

CDR3 in amino acids: CAVGGQGGSQPQHF. The DNA for the CDR3 is TGTGCCGTAGGGGGACAGGGGGGTAGTCAGCCCCAGCATTTT. The rearrangement uses TRBV19 and TRBJ1-5; TRBD1 aligns across 11 bases. The CDR3 has 14 amino acids. The trim removed 11 bases at V and 6 bases at J, leaving 9 bases unmatched. Germline V gene sequence: CDR1 LNHDA, CDR2 SQIVND (reference sequence).

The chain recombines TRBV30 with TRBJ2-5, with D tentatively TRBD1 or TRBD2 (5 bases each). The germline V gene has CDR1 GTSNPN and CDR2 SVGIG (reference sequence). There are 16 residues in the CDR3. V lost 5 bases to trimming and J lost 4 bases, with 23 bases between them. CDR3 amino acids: CAWSSTGFRDSETQYF. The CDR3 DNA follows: TGTGCCTGGTCCTCTACGGGGTTCAGGGATTCAGAGACCCAGTACTTC. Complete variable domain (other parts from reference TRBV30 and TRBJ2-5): SQTIHQWPATLVQPVGSPLSLECTVEGTSNPNLYWYRQAAGRGLQLLFYSVGIGQISSEVPQNLSASRPQDRQFILSSKKLLLSDSGFYLCAWSSTGFRDSETQYFGPGTRLLVL.

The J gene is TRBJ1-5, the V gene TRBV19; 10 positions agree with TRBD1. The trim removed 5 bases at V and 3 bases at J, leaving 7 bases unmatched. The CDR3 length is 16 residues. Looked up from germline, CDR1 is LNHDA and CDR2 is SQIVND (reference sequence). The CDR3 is CASSGGDRGSNQPQHF. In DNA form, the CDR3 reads TGTGCCAGTAGTGGGGGGGACAGGGGTTCCAATCAGCCCCAGCATTTT.

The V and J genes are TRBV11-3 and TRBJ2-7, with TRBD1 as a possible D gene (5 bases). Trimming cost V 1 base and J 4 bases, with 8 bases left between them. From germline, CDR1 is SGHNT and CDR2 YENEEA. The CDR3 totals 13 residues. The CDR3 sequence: CASSLVKGYEQYF. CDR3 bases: TGTGCCAGCAGCTTAGTGAAGGGGTACGAGCAGTACTTC.